This T cell receptor (beta chain) was sequenced during a study of blood T cell repertoires in COVID-19. Study as a whole: Some COVID-19 samples were acute and others convalescent; all came from the United States, Italy and Spain.

The table came from immunoSEQ multiplex PCR; TCRdb's copy has only in-frame clones and leaves some out. The data contain fewer than 650,000 clones, about 88% of them singletons. The CDR3 sequence is 13 residues long. Germline V gene data show CDR1 as SGHRS and CDR2 as YFSETQ. Germline trimming cut 4 bases from V and 8 bases from J; bases unmatched to any gene: 8. Enrollment of patients from Seattle took place during active infection, with longitudinal follow-up. The sequence was obtained from a woman in her forties or fifties with COVID-19, enrolled during active disease. The material sequenced was peripheral blood. The chain couples TRBV5-1 to TRBJ1-2; 7 positions agree with TRBD1. The CDR3, as DNA: TGCGCCAGCAGCCCAACGGGACAGTACGGCTACACCTTC. Encoded protein: CASSPTGQYGYTF.